This TCR beta chain stems from a study of shared clonotypes between healthy human individuals. CD4+ cells yielded CD45RA+ naive and CD45RA-negative memory subsets. CDR3 length equals 14 residues. V was trimmed by 7 bases and J by 1 base, leaving 10 bases between them. Germline V CDR1 and CDR2: SNHLY, FYNNEI. Measured with immunoSEQ multiplex PCR; TCRdb has only the in-frame clones, and not every one. The sample carries about 670,000 clones, roughly 70% recorded once. This chain joins TRBV2 and TRBJ2-2; D might be TRBD2 (6 bases). Sequencing was carried out using memory CD4+ T cells sorted from blood. This sample's subset: CD45RA-negative fraction. This TCR was sampled from a woman in her thirties in good health. The CDR3 loop reads CASKGLKNTGELFF. CDR3 coding DNA: TGTGCCAGCAAAGGACTAAAGAACACCGGGGAGCTGTTTTTT.